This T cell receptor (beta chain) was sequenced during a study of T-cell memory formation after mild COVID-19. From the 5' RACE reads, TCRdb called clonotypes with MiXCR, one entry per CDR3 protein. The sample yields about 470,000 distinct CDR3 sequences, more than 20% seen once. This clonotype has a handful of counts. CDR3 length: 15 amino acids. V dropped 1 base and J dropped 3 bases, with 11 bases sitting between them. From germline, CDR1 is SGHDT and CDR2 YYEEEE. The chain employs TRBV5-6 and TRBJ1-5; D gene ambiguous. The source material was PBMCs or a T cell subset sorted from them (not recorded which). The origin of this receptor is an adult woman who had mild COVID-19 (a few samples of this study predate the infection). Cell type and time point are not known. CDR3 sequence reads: CASSLWHMDNQPQHF. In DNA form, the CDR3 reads TGTGCCAGCAGCTTGTGGCACATGGACAATCAGCCCCAGCATTTT. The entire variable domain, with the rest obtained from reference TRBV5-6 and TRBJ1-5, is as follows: DAGVTQSPTHLIKTRGQQVTLRCSPKSGHDTVSWYQQALGQGPQFIFQYYEEEERQRGNFPDRFSGHQFPNYSSELNVNALLLGDSALYLCASSLWHMDNQPQHFGDGTRLSIL.